The 14 T cell receptor beta chains in this list originate from one sample, sequenced in a study of blood T cell repertoires in COVID-19. Assay: immunoSEQ multiplex PCR; the TCRdb copy retains only in-frame clones and omits some. Of approximately 190,000 clones in the sample, 75% to 90% were seen once. Sequenced input: peripheral blood. The receptors here all came from a man between 60 and 75 years old with acute or convalescent COVID-19.

The rearrangement joins TRBV3-1 (or the pseudogene TRBV3-2) to TRBJ2-7; the match to TRBD2 covers 9 bases. Germline values: CDR1 LGHDT, CDR2 YNNKEL (reference sequence). The trim removed 4 bases at V and 4 bases at J, leaving 11 bases unmatched. This CDR3 comprises 16 residues. The CDR3 spells CASSPHGGREGYEQYF. The CDR3 DNA sequence: TGTGCCAGCAGCCCCCACGGTGGGCGGGAGGGATACGAGCAGTACTTC.

V usage is TRBV11-3 and J usage is TRBJ2-1; no clear D gene. Trimming shortened V by 5 bases and J by 5 bases, and 13 bases separated the two germline ends. CDR3 size: 14 residues. The germline V gene encodes CDR1 SGHNT and CDR2 YENEEA. CDR3 bases: TGTGCCAGCAGCCCCCGGAGAAACGACAATGAGCAGTTCTTC. This encodes CASSPRRNDNEQFF.

V gene TRBV6-5 combines with J gene TRBJ1-1; D is possibly TRBD1 (6 bases). The V gene lost 0 bases and the J gene lost 7 bases, with 9 bases spanning the gap. The CDR3 loop spans 13 amino acids. CDR1 is MNHEY and CDR2 is SVGAGI in the germline V gene. The CDR3 coding sequence is TGTGCCAGCAGTTACTCACAGGGCGGTGAAGCTTTCTTT. It yields the protein CASSYSQGGEAFF.

The chain employs TRBV7-2 and TRBJ2-5; no clear D gene. Germline CDR1 SGHTA, CDR2 FQGNSA. Trimming took off 1 base at V and 5 bases at J, with 8 bases between the two ends. The CDR3 is 13 residues long. The CDR3 sequence: CASSLVEIETQYF. The CDR3 nucleotides are TGTGCCAGCAGCTTAGTGGAGATCGAGACCCAGTACTTC.

V usage is TRBV5-4 and J usage is TRBJ2-5; 7 nucleotides line up with TRBD1. The CDR3 runs to 14 residues. In germline, CDR1 is SGHNT, CDR2 YYREEE (reference sequence). Germline trimming cut 4 bases from V and 0 bases from J; bases unmatched to any gene: 3. The chain's CDR3 is CASSRGTDQETQYF. CDR3 nucleotides: TGTGCCAGCAGCCGAGGGACAGACCAAGAGACCCAGTACTTC.

This chain uses TRBV28 with TRBJ1-1; D remains unclear. The V gene's germline CDR1 is MDHEN and CDR2 SYDVKM. Trimming stripped 11 bases from V and 1 base from J, with 11 bases between. The CDR3 sequence is 12 residues long. The CDR3 nucleotides are TGTGCCGTCTCGACTCGGAACACTGAAGCTTTCTTT. Translated, it gives CAVSTRNTEAFF. The variable domain in full, completed from reference TRBV28 and TRBJ1-1, reads DVKVTQSSRYLVKRTGEKVFLECVQDMDHENMFWYRQDPGLGLRLIYFSYDVKMKEKGDIPEGYSVSREKKERFSLILESASTNQTSMYLCAVSTRNTEAFFGQGTRLTVV.

The genes are TRBV24-1 and TRBJ2-5; 12 positions agree with TRBD2. This CDR3 is 18 amino acids long. Germline trimming cut 3 bases from V and 5 bases from J; bases unmatched to any gene: 12. Looked up from germline, CDR1 is KGHDR and CDR2 is SFDVKD. Here the CDR3 DNA reads TGTGCCACCAGTGATAAGACTAGCGGGAGTGTGACGCGTGAGACCCAGTACTTC. It specifies CATSDKTSGSVTRETQYF.

The rearrangement uses TRBV5-1 and TRBJ2-1; 10 nucleotides match TRBD2. The trim removed 4 bases at V and 0 bases at J, leaving 4 bases unmatched. Germline V CDR1 and CDR2: SGHRS, YFSETQ. The CDR3 extends over 16 amino acids. CDR3 loop: CASSQPSGSSYNEQFF. The CDR3 nucleotides read TGCGCCAGCAGCCAACCTAGCGGGAGCTCCTACAATGAGCAGTTCTTC.

The chain employs TRBV9 and TRBJ1-1, with TRBD1 matching 7 bases. This CDR3 is 14 amino acids long. With 2 bases clipped from V and 2 bases from J, the junction kept 3 bases outside the gene matches. Per the germline V gene, CDR1 is SGDLS and CDR2 is YYNGEE. Here the CDR3 reads CASSVTGSNTEAFF. In DNA, the CDR3 is TGTGCCAGCAGCGTGACAGGGAGTAACACTGAAGCTTTCTTT.

The chain uses TRBV13 and TRBJ2-1; 10 bases agree with TRBD2. Germline-derived CDR1 and CDR2 are PRHDT and FYEKMQ (reference sequence). The CDR3 is 14 residues long. V dropped 5 bases and J dropped 8; count of bases not matched to a gene: 6. The CDR3 nucleotides read TGTGCCAGCAGCCGTCCCGGGACTAGCGATGAGCAGTTCTTC. As protein: CASSRPGTSDEQFF. The entire variable domain, with the rest obtained from reference TRBV13 and TRBJ2-1, is as follows: AAGVIQSPRHLIKEKRETATLKCYPIPRHDTVYWYQQGPGQDPQFLISFYEKMQSDKGSIPDRFSAQQFSDYHSELNMSSLELGDSALYFCASSRPGTSDEQFFGPGTRLTVL.

V is TRBV18 and J is TRBJ2-3, with D unclear. The V gene lost 3 bases and the J gene lost 0 bases, with 13 bases spanning the gap. Germline assignment: CDR1 KGHSH and CDR2 LQKENI. The CDR3 extends over 16 amino acids. The CDR3: CASSPLNLASTDTQYF. In DNA form, the CDR3 reads TGTGCCAGCTCACCTCTAAATCTCGCTAGCACAGATACGCAGTATTTT.

This clone appeared a single time. J is TRBJ1-1 and V is TRBV3-1 (or the pseudogene TRBV3-2), with D uncertain. CDR1 is LGHDT and CDR2 is YNNKEL in the germline V gene (reference sequence). This CDR3 contains 13 residues. V lost 4 bases to trimming and J lost 0 bases, with 6 bases between them. The CDR3 loop is CASSRQMNTEAFF. The DNA for the CDR3 is TGTGCCAGCAGCCGGCAAATGAACACTGAAGCTTTCTTT.

This rearrangement joins TRBV6-1 to TRBJ2-7; D is unclear. Per the germline V gene, CDR1 is MNHNS and CDR2 is SASEGT. The CDR3 sequence is 14 residues long. V was clipped by 1 base and J by 3 bases, with 10 bases between them. As DNA, the CDR3 is TGTGCCAGCAGTGAAGGAGCGTCCCACTACGAGCAGTACTTC. This codes for CASSEGASHYEQYF.

The chain couples TRBV4-3 to TRBJ2-7; 8 positions agree with TRBD1. Germline CDR1 is LGHNA and CDR2 is YSLEER. Trimming cost V 3 bases and J 0 bases; bases outside gene matches: 7. The CDR3 sequence is 16 residues long. CDR3 sequence reads: CASSQDLQGGSYEQYF. For the CDR3, the DNA is TGCGCCAGCAGCCAGGATCTACAGGGGGGCTCCTACGAGCAGTACTTC.